This is a list of T cell receptor beta chains from one sample in a study of quantifying T cell responses using KT2 cells. TCRdb re-called the UMI-ligation and nested PCR reads through MiXCR, storing one row per CDR3 protein. The table lists 31,000 or so distinct CDR3 sequences, 9% to 12% of them singletons. Sequences were obtained from PBMCs spiked with cells of the T cell clone KT2. These receptors came from a human donor. The CDR3 runs from the conserved cysteine through the conserved F or W. A D gene is named only where the DNA matches it firmly. Size is stated for part of the rows, as once, few or many counts, or as a class when the clone is expanded.

TRBJ1-1	TRBV2	16	.	.	TGTGCCAGCAGTGAGTGGGGGAGAACAGAGAACACTGAAGCTTTCTTT	CASSEWGRTENTEAFF
TRBJ1-1	TRBV6-5	14	.	few	TGTGCCAGCAGTTACCTCACCACCAACACTGAAGCTTTCTTT	CASSYLTTNTEAFF
TRBJ1-5	TRBV20-1	13	.	few	TGCAGTGCTAGAGTCGCAGGGGATCAGCCCCAGCATTTT	CSARVAGDQPQHF
TRBJ2-1	TRBV24-1	15	.	.	TGTGCCACCAGCAAGGAACAGGGCGGTAGGAATGAGCAGTTCTTC	CATSKEQGGRNEQFF
TRBJ2-4	TRBV29-1	14	.	.	TGCAGCGTTGGAGGAGGGAGAACCAAAAACATTCAGTACTTC	CSVGGGRTKNIQYF
TRBJ2-5	TRBV20-1	14	.	many	TGCAGTGCTAGGTCTCGTCGCGGCGAAGAGACCCAGTACTTC	CSARSRRGEETQYF
TRBJ2-5	TRBV7-2	15	TRBD2	.	TGTGCCAGCAGCATAGACGGGACTAGTTATGAGACCCAGTACTTC	CASSIDGTSYETQYF
TRBJ2-1	TRBV12-3/TRBV12-4	15	TRBD2	.	TGTGCCAGCAGCATAACTAGCGGTGGCTACAATGAGCAGTTCTTC	CASSITSGGYNEQFF
TRBJ2-2	TRBV30	14	TRBD2	.	TGTGCCTGGAGTTCAGGACTAGCGGTTAGGGAGCTGTTTTTT	CAWSSGLAVRELFF
TRBJ1-5	TRBV20-1	13	.	.	TGCAGTGCTGGGACTTATAGCAATCAGCCCCAGCATTTT	CSAGTYSNQPQHF
TRBJ1-2	TRBV5-1	13	.	many	TGCGCCAGCAGCTTGACGGTGAGCTATGGCTACACCTTC	CASSLTVSYGYTF
TRBJ2-2	TRBV29-1	12	.	many	TGCAGCGTTCCGAGACAGACCGGGGAGCTGTTTTTT	CSVPRQTGELFF
TRBJ1-1	TRBV20-1	15	TRBD1	few	TGCAGTGCTAGGACAGGGTTTGAACTGGACACTGAAGCTTTCTTT	CSARTGFELDTEAFF
TRBJ2-1	TRBV6-6	13	.	many	TGTGCCAGCAGCCCCCGTGGGTTCGGTGAGCAGTTCTTC	CASSPRGFGEQFF
TRBJ1-2	TRBV2	15	TRBD1	few	TGTGCCAGCAGTGTCGACAGGGGACTTAACTATGGCTACACCTTC	CASSVDRGLNYGYTF
TRBJ2-1	TRBV18	13	.	few	TGTGCCAGCACAAGCCCGACTAACAATGAGCAGTTCTTC	CASTSPTNNEQFF
TRBJ2-3	TRBV29-1	17	TRBD2	many	TGCAGCGTTGAAGTTCGGGGGCGGCTAGCGGGAGTAGTAGCGCAGTATTTT	CSVEVRGRLAGVVAQYF
TRBJ2-3	TRBV20-1	11	.	many	TGCAGTGCTGCTCGTGCGAATACGCAGTATTTT	CSAARANTQYF
TRBJ2-5	TRBV20-1	14	.	many	TGCAGTGCCCACCCGACAGGCGCTTCAGAGACCCAGTACTTC	CSAHPTGASETQYF
TRBJ2-7	TRBV3-1	15	TRBD2	medium-sized	TGTGCCAGCAGCCAGGGTAGCGGGGGATTCTACGAGCAGTACTTC	CASSQGSGGFYEQYF
TRBJ2-3	TRBV5-1	17	TRBD2	few	TGCGCCAGCAGCCCCTACATAGCGGGGACTAGCACAGATACGCAGTATTTT	CASSPYIAGTSTDTQYF
TRBJ1-1	TRBV29-1	9	.	few	TGCAGCGTTGCCCCAGAAGCTTTCTTT	CSVAPEAFF
TRBJ1-6	TRBV7-6	14	.	medium-sized	TGTGCCAGCAGCCGGACACGGATTAATTCACCCCTCCACTTT	CASSRTRINSPLHF
TRBJ2-5	TRBV2	14	.	few	TGTGCCAGCAGTGTGTACAGGATGCAAGAGACCCAGTACTTC	CASSVYRMQETQYF
TRBJ1-1	TRBV5-1	14	.	few	TGCGCCAGCAGCATTGACGGGGGGGACACTGAAGCTTTCTTT	CASSIDGGDTEAFF
TRBJ2-7	TRBV6-6	14	.	many	TGTGCCAGCAACGGGAACGTAGCGCCCTACGAGCAGTACTTC	CASNGNVAPYEQYF
TRBJ2-7	TRBV25-1	14	.	.	TGTGCCAGCAGGCCTAACAGGGCTCTCTACGAGCAGTACTTC	CASRPNRALYEQYF
TRBJ2-1	TRBV15	17	.	many	TGTGCCACCAGCAGAGATCTCGAAGCGAGAGGATCCAATGAGCAGTTCTTC	CATSRDLEARGSNEQFF
TRBJ2-1	TRBV9	14	TRBD2	few	TGTGCCAGCAGTAGCGGGGGCACCTACAATGAGCAGTTCTTC	CASSSGGTYNEQFF
TRBJ2-1	TRBV25-1	15	TRBD2	many	TGTGCCAGCAGTGATGTGGCGGGGGGGTACAATGAGCAGTTCTTC	CASSDVAGGYNEQFF
TRBJ2-7	TRBV6-5	14	.	few	TGTGCCAGCAGTTACTCGCGGTCGGTCCACGAGCAGTACTTC	CASSYSRSVHEQYF
TRBJ2-4	TRBV11-2	13	.	.	TGTGCCAGCAGCTCAGGGACGGGGAACATTCAGTACTTC	CASSSGTGNIQYF
TRBJ2-1	TRBV11-2	12	TRBD2	.	TGTGCCAGCAGCTTGTCGGGACTAGATTCCTTCTTC	CASSLSGLDSFF
TRBJ2-3	TRBV10-3	13	TRBD2	.	TGTGCCTCCAGTCTGCGGGAGGCAGATACGCAGTATTTT	CASSLREADTQYF
TRBJ2-1	TRBV7-3	15	TRBD1	few	TGTGCCAGCAGCTCCGGGGACAGGGAAATCAATGAGCAGTTCTTC	CASSSGDREINEQFF
TRBJ2-7	TRBV11-1	14	TRBD2	few	TGTGCCAGCAGCTTACTAGCGGGGGGCTACGAGCAGTACTTC	CASSLLAGGYEQYF
TRBJ1-1	TRBV5-1	14	.	few	TGCGCCAGCAGCCCTTACGGGCCCGGGAGAGGAGCTTTCTTT	CASSPYGPGRGAFF
TRBJ2-4	TRBV12-5	16	.	.	TGTGCTAGTGGTTTGGTACTGGGGGCAGCCAAAAACATTCAGTACTTC	CASGLVLGAAKNIQYF
TRBJ2-5	TRBV27	15	TRBD2	few	TGTGCCAGCAGTTTAATGGCGGGGGGACAAGAGACCCAGTACTTC	CASSLMAGGQETQYF
TRBJ2-3	TRBV3-1	17	.	.	TGTGCCAGCAGCCAAGAAGTTACAGGCCTTGGCACAGATACGCAGTATTTT	CASSQEVTGLGTDTQYF
TRBJ1-2	TRBV20-1	13	TRBD1	few	TGCAGTGCTGGGGACAGGGTCGGGTATGGCTACACCTTC	CSAGDRVGYGYTF
TRBJ2-7	TRBV10-3	15	TRBD2	many	TGTGCCATCAGTGAGACTAGCGGGGGGTACTACGAGCAGTACTTC	CAISETSGGYYEQYF
TRBJ2-5	TRBV15	14	.	many	TGTGCCACCAGCAGAGACTCAGGGCAAGAGACCCAGTACTTC	CATSRDSGQETQYF
TRBJ2-1	TRBV20-1	14	.	few	TGCAGTGCTAGAAACGCGGGAACCTACAATGAGCAGTTCTTC	CSARNAGTYNEQFF
TRBJ1-2	TRBV9	16	.	many	TGTGCCAGCAGCCCTCCAGGGATTCGAGCACCAGATGGCTACACCTTC	CASSPPGIRAPDGYTF
TRBJ2-4	TRBV7-2	15	TRBD1	few	TGTGCCAGCAGCTTAGGAGGGACAGGGAAAAACATTCAGTACTTC	CASSLGGTGKNIQYF
TRBJ1-1	TRBV20-1	13	.	many	TGCAGTGCTAGAGTTTACGCTTACACTGAAGCTTTCTTT	CSARVYAYTEAFF